This T cell receptor (beta chain) came from a study of shared clonotypes between healthy human individuals. The wider study: Donors were a couple of women and a few men aged 18 to 49.

Naive CD8 cells lacked CD45RO and underwent positive selection for CCR7, leaving out terminally differentiated effector memory CD45RA+ cells. Assay used: immunoSEQ multiplex PCR; TCRdb lists only in-frame clones, some missing. The sample records some 2 million clones, roughly 95% being singletons. CDR1 and CDR2 (germline): PRHDT, FYEKMQ (reference sequence). This CDR3 is built from 14 residues. Trimming took 4 bases from V and 2 from J; bases not matched to a gene: 3. The genes are TRBV13 and TRBJ2-3; TRBD1 matches at 7 bases. The receptor was derived from a man younger than 35 in good health. Sequenced input: naive CD8+ T cells sorted from blood. The CDR3 DNA reads TGTGCCAGCAGCTCCGGGACAGCCACAGATACGCAGTATTTT. Amino acid sequence: CASSSGTATDTQYF.